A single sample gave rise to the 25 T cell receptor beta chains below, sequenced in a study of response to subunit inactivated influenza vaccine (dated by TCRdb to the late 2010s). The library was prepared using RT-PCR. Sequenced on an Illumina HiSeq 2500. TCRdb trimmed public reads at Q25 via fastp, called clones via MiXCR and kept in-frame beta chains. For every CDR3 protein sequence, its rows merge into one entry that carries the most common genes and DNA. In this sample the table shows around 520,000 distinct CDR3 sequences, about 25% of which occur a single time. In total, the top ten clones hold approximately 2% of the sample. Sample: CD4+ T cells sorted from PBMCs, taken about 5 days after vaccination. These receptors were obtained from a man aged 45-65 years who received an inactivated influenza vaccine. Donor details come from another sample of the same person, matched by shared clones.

In DNA, the CDR3 is TGCAGTGCCCAAACTAGCGGGAGGTCCTACGAGCAGTACTTC. This sequence encodes CSAQTSGRSYEQYF. This chain uses TRBV20-1 with TRBJ2-7; 12 positions agree with TRBD2. Trimming cost V 6 bases and J 1 base; bases outside gene matches: 4. Germline assignment: CDR1 DFQATT and CDR2 SNEGSKA (reference sequence). The CDR3 is 14 amino acids.

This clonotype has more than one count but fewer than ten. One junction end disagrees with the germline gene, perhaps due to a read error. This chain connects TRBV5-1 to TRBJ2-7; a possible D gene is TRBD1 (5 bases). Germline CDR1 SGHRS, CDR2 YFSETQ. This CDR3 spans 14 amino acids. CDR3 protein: CASRLDKGNYEQYF. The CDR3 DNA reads TGCGCCAGCCGCTTAGACAAGGGGAACTACGAGCAGTACTTC.

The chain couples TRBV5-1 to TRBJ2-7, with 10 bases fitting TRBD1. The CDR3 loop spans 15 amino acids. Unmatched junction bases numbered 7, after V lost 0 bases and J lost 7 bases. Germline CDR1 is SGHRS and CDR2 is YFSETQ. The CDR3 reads CASSLVETGGREQYF. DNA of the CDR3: TGCGCCAGCAGCTTGGTGGAGACAGGGGGCAGGGAGCAGTACTTC.

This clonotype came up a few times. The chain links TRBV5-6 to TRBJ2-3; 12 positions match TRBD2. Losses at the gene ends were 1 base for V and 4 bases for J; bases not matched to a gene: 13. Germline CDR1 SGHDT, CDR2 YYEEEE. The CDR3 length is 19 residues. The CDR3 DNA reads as TGTGCCAGCAGCTTGAGGGTCGGGGTGACTAGCGGGGGTGCAGATACGCAGTATTTT. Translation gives CASSLRVGVTSGGADTQYF.

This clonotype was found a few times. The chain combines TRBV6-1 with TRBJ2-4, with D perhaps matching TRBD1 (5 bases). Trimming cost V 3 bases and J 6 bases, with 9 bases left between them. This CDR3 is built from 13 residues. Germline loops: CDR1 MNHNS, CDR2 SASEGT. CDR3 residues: CASSDRVVNIQYF. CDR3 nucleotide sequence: TGTGCCAGCAGTGACAGGGTGGTAAACATTCAGTACTTC.

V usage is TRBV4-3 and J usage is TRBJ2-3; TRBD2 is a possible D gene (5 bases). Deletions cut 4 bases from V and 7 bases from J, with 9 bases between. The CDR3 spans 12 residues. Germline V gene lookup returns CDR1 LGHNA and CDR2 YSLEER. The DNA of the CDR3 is TGCGCCAGCAGCCCTGCCGGGAATACGCAGTATTTT. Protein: CASSPAGNTQYF.

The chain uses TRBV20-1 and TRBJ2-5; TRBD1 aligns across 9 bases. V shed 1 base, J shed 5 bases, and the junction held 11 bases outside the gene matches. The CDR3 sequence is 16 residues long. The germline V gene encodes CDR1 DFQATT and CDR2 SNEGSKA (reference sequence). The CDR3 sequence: CSARVGGTGPYETQYF. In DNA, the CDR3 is TGCAGTGCTAGAGTTGGCGGGACAGGGCCGTATGAGACCCAGTACTTC.

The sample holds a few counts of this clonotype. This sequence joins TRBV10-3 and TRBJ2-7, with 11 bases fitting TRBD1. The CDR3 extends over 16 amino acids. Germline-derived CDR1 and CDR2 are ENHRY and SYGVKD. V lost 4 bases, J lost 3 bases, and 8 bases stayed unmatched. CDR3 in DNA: TGTGCCATCAGTGGCTCGGACAGGGGGCTTAGCTACGAGCAGTACTTC. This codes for CAISGSDRGLSYEQYF.

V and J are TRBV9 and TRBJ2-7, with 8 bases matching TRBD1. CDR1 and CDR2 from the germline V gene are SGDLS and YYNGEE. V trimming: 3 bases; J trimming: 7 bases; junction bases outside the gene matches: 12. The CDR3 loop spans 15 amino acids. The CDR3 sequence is CASSDSGGASQEQYF. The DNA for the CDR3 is TGTGCCAGCAGCGACTCAGGGGGCGCTTCTCAAGAGCAGTACTTC.

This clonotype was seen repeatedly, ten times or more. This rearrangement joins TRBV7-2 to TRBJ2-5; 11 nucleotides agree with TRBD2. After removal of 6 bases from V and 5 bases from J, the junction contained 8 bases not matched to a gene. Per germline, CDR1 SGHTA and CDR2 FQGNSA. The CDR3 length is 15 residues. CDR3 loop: CASRIAGGRGETQYF. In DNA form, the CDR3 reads TGTGCCAGCAGGATAGCGGGAGGGCGGGGTGAGACCCAGTACTTC. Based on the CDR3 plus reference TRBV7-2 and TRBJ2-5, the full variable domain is GAGVSQSPSNKVTEKGKDVELRCDPISGHTALYWYRQSLGQGLEFLIYFQGNSAPDKSGLPSDRFSAERTGGSVSTLTIQRTQQEDSAVYLCASRIAGGRGETQYFGPGTRLLVL.

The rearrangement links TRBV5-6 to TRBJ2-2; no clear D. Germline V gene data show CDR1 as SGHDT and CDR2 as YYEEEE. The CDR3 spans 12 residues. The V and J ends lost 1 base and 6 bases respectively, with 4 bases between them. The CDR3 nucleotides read TGTGCCAGCAGCTTGTTCTCCGGGGAGCTGTTTTTT. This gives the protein CASSLFSGELFF.

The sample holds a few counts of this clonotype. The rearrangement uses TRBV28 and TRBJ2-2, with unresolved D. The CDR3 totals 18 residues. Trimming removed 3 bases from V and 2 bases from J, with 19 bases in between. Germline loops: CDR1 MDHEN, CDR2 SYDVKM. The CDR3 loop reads CASSFLHLRRLNTGELFF. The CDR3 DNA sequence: TGTGCCAGCAGTTTTCTGCACCTCCGACGGCTTAACACCGGGGAGCTGTTTTTT. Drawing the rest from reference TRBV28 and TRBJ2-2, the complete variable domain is DVKVTQSSRYLVKRTGEKVFLECVQDMDHENMFWYRQDPGLGLRLIYFSYDVKMKEKGDIPEGYSVSREKKERFSLILESASTNQTSMYLCASSFLHLRRLNTGELFFGEGSRLTVL.

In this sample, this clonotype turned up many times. CDR3 coding DNA: TGCAGCGTTGAATTGGGGCTAGCGGGAGTACCCTACAATGAGCAGTTCTTC. It encodes CSVELGLAGVPYNEQFF. This chain uses TRBV29-1 with TRBJ2-1; 10 bases match TRBD2. CDR1 SQVTM and CDR2 ANQGSEA come from the germline V gene. V dropped 2 bases and J dropped 2; count of bases not matched to a gene: 9. CDR3 length equals 17 residues.

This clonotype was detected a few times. The CDR3 reads CASSLEGRADTGELFF. CDR3 coding DNA: TGCGCCAGCAGCCTGGAGGGGAGGGCTGACACCGGGGAGCTGTTTTTT. The rearrangement uses TRBV5-1 and TRBJ2-2; 7 bases are shared with TRBD2. The V gene's germline CDR1 is SGHRS and CDR2 YFSETQ. V trimming: 4 bases; J trimming: 3 bases; junction bases outside the gene matches: 9. The CDR3 runs to 16 residues.

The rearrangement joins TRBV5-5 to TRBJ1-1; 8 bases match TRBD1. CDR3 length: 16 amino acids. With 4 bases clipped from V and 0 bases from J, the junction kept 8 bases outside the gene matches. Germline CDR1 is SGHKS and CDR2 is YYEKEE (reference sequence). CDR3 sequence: CASSRLQGEVNTEAFF. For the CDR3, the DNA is TGTGCCAGCAGCCGACTACAGGGGGAGGTGAACACTGAAGCTTTCTTT.

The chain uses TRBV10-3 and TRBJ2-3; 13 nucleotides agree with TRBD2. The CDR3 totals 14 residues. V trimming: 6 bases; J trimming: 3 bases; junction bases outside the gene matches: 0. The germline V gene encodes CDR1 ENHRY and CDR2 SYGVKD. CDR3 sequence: CAIRTSGGTDTQYF. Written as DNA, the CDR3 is TGTGCCATCAGGACTAGCGGGGGGACAGATACGCAGTATTTT.

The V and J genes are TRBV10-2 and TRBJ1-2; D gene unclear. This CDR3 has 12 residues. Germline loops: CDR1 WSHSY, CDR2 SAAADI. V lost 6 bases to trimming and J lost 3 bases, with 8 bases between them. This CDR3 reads CASRAGDYGYTF. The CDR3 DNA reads TGCGCCAGCAGAGCTGGGGACTATGGCTACACCTTC.

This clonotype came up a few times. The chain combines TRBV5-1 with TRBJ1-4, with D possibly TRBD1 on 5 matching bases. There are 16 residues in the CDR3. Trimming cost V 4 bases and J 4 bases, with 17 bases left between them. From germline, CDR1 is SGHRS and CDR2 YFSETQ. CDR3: CASSVDGTGVNEKLFF. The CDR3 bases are TGCGCCAGCAGCGTTGACGGGACCGGCGTTAATGAAAAACTGTTTTTT.

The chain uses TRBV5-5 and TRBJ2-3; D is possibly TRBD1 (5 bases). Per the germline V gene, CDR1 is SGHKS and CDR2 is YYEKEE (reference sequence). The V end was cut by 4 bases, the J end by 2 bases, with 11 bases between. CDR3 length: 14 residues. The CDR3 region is CASSLDISTDTQYF. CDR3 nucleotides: TGTGCCAGCAGCCTGGACATCTCCACAGATACGCAGTATTTT.

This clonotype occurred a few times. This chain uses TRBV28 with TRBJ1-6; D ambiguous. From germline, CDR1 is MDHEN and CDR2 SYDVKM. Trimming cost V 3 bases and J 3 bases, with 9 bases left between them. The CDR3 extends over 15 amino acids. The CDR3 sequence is CASSFPGVYNSPLHF. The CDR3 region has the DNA TGTGCCAGCAGTTTCCCGGGAGTCTATAATTCACCCCTCCACTTT.

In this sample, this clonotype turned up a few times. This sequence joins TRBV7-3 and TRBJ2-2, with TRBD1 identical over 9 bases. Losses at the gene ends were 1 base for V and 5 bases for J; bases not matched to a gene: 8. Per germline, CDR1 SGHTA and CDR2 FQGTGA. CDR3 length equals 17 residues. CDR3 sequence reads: CASSLISGTGRTGELFF. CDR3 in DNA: TGTGCCAGCAGCTTAATCTCTGGGACAGGGAGGACCGGGGAGCTGTTTTTT.

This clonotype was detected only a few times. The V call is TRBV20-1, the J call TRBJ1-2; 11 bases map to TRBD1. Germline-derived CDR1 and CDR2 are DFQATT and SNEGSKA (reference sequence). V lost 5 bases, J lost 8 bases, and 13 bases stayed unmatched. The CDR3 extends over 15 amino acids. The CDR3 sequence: CSAGQGARSMRGYTF. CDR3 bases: TGCAGTGCTGGACAGGGGGCGCGCTCTATGCGAGGCTACACCTTC.

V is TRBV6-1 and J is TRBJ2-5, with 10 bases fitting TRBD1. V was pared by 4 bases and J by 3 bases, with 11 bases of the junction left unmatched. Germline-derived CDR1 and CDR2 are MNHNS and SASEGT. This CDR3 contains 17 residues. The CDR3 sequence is CASSVHLPGQGKETQYF. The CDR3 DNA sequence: TGTGCCAGCAGTGTTCATCTTCCGGGACAGGGGAAAGAGACCCAGTACTTC.

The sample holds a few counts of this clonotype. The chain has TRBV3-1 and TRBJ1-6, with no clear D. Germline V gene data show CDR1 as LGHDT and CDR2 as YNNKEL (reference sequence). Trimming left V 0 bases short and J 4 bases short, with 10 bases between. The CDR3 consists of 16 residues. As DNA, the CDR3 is TGTGCCAGCAGCCAAGACTGGGCCGCATATAATTCACCCCTCCACTTT. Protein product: CASSQDWAAYNSPLHF.

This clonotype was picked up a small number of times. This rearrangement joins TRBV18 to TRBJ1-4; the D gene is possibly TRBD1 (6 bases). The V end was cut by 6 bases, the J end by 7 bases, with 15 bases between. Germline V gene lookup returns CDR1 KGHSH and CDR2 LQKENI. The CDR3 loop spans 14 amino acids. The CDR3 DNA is TGTGCCAGCTCCGTGTTCGGCAGGGGTGAAAAACTGTTTTTT. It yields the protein CASSVFGRGEKLFF.